These T cell receptor beta chains were read from a single sample in a study of blood T cell repertoires in COVID-19. Method: immunoSEQ multiplex PCR; TCRdb's copy keeps in-frame clones and lacks some. Of about 80,000 clones detected, approximately 82% appear once; the ten largest clones hold roughly 40%. The sequenced sample was peripheral blood. The receptors were gathered from a man at least 80 years old with active or convalescent COVID-19. Both conserved end residues are part of each CDR3. Fields, in order: V gene, D gene, J gene, clone size, CDR3 DNA, CDR3 protein. The D gene is left open where the match is weak. Not all rows give a size; the values are once, few, many and, for expanded clones, a class.

v_call: TRBV7-2
d_call: TRBD2
j_call: TRBJ2-2
clone_size: .
cdr3_nt: TGTGCCAGCAGCTTAGGACTAGCAAGTACCGGGGAGCTGTTTTTT
cdr3_aa: CASSLGLASTGELFF

v_call: TRBV7-9
d_call: .
j_call: TRBJ2-7
clone_size: .
cdr3_nt: TGTGCCAGCAGCCCCGTAGCGAAGGGAACCTACGAGCAGTACTTC
cdr3_aa: CASSPVAKGTYEQYF

v_call: TRBV7-6
d_call: TRBD1
j_call: TRBJ1-2
clone_size: .
cdr3_nt: TGTGCCAGCCGCCCCCGACAGGGAAACTATGGCTACACCTTC
cdr3_aa: CASRPRQGNYGYTF

v_call: TRBV6-5
d_call: TRBD1
j_call: TRBJ1-6
clone_size: few
cdr3_nt: TGTGCCAGCAGAAACAGGGGACCCCTCCACTTT
cdr3_aa: CASRNRGPLHF

v_call: TRBV28
d_call: .
j_call: TRBJ2-7
clone_size: .
cdr3_nt: TGTGCCAGCACTATCCCTGGGAGGTCCTACGAGCAGTACTTC
cdr3_aa: CASTIPGRSYEQYF

v_call: TRBV5-4
d_call: TRBD1
j_call: TRBJ1-3
clone_size: .
cdr3_nt: TGTGCCAGCAGCCCCGTGGGACAGGGGACTGGAAACACCATATATTTT
cdr3_aa: CASSPVGQGTGNTIYF

v_call: TRBV5-4
d_call: .
j_call: TRBJ1-2
clone_size: .
cdr3_nt: TGTGCCAGCAGCTTGGCCAATAGGGGCACTAACTATGGCTACACCTTC
cdr3_aa: CASSLANRGTNYGYTF

v_call: TRBV24-1
d_call: TRBD2
j_call: TRBJ2-3
clone_size: once
cdr3_nt: TGTGCCACCAGTGGTGCGGGAGGACCTCGCACAGATACGCAGTATTTT
cdr3_aa: CATSGAGGPRTDTQYF

v_call: TRBV19
d_call: TRBD1
j_call: TRBJ1-2
clone_size: .
cdr3_nt: TGTGCCAGTAGGTGGCGGGGACAGGGGAACTATGGCTACACCTTC
cdr3_aa: CASRWRGQGNYGYTF

v_call: TRBV6-5
d_call: .
j_call: TRBJ2-7
clone_size: .
cdr3_nt: TGTGCCAGCTTCGGAGGGAAGGAGCAGTACTTC
cdr3_aa: CASFGGKEQYF

v_call: TRBV24-1
d_call: TRBD1
j_call: TRBJ1-2
clone_size: .
cdr3_nt: TGTGCCACCAGTGATCCGAACAGGGGAGCTAACTATGGCTACACCTTC
cdr3_aa: CATSDPNRGANYGYTF

v_call: TRBV30
d_call: .
j_call: TRBJ2-3
clone_size: .
cdr3_nt: TGTGCCTTGACAGAAAACCTAGATACGCAGTATTTT
cdr3_aa: CALTENLDTQYF

v_call: TRBV5-8
d_call: .
j_call: TRBJ2-7
clone_size: .
cdr3_nt: TGTGCCAGCAGCTTGGTCCAGGCGGGCCTCTACGAGCAGTACTTC
cdr3_aa: CASSLVQAGLYEQYF

v_call: TRBV5-8
d_call: .
j_call: TRBJ1-2
clone_size: .
cdr3_nt: TGTGCCAGCAGCCCGGACAGTAATAACTATGGCTACACCTTC
cdr3_aa: CASSPDSNNYGYTF

v_call: TRBV28
d_call: TRBD2
j_call: TRBJ2-5
clone_size: .
cdr3_nt: TGTGCCAGCAGCCCTCTAGCGGGAGGAGAGACCCAGTACTTC
cdr3_aa: CASSPLAGGETQYF

v_call: TRBV7-9
d_call: TRBD2
j_call: TRBJ2-5
clone_size: .
cdr3_nt: TGTGCCAGCAGCGCCAATAGCGGGCAAGAGACCCAGTACTTC
cdr3_aa: CASSANSGQETQYF

v_call: TRBV18
d_call: .
j_call: TRBJ1-1
clone_size: .
cdr3_nt: TGTGCCAGCTCACTAGGACAGTTGAACACTGAAGCTTTCTTT
cdr3_aa: CASSLGQLNTEAFF

v_call: TRBV27
d_call: .
j_call: TRBJ1-3
clone_size: .
cdr3_nt: TGTGCCAGCAGTGCCCGGACAGGAAACACCATATATTTT
cdr3_aa: CASSARTGNTIYF

v_call: TRBV23-1
d_call: .
j_call: TRBJ2-4
clone_size: few
cdr3_nt: TGCGCCAGCAGTCAATCCCCCACCAGGGCTGAGGGGGACATTCAGTACTTC
cdr3_aa: CASSQSPTRAEGDIQYF

v_call: TRBV6-5
d_call: TRBD1
j_call: TRBJ1-2
clone_size: .
cdr3_nt: TGTGCCGGCGACCGGACAGGCTATGGCTACACCTTC
cdr3_aa: CAGDRTGYGYTF

v_call: TRBV5-1
d_call: TRBD1
j_call: TRBJ1-5
clone_size: once
cdr3_nt: TGCGCCAGCAGCTTCACAGGGGGCCAGCCCCAGCATTTT
cdr3_aa: CASSFTGGQPQHF

v_call: TRBV20-1
d_call: TRBD2
j_call: TRBJ2-1
clone_size: once
cdr3_nt: TGCAGTGCTAGTAACGGACTAGTCGGGAACAATGAGCAGTTCTTC
cdr3_aa: CSASNGLVGNNEQFF

v_call: TRBV30
d_call: TRBD1
j_call: TRBJ1-1
clone_size: .
cdr3_nt: TGTGCCGGGGAAACTAGGGACAGGGCGAACACTGAAGCTTTCTTT
cdr3_aa: CAGETRDRANTEAFF

v_call: TRBV18
d_call: TRBD2
j_call: TRBJ2-5
clone_size: .
cdr3_nt: TGTGCCAGCTCACTTTCTAGCGGGAGTATATTAGAGACCCAGTACTTC
cdr3_aa: CASSLSSGSILETQYF

v_call: TRBV6-1
d_call: TRBD1
j_call: TRBJ1-2
clone_size: .
cdr3_nt: TGTGCCAGCAGTGACCGACAGGGAGACGCCTATGGCTACACCTTC
cdr3_aa: CASSDRQGDAYGYTF

v_call: TRBV7-6
d_call: TRBD1
j_call: TRBJ2-5
clone_size: .
cdr3_nt: TGTGCCAGCAGTCCGGCCCCGGGACAGGTTCTCGGATACCAAGAGACCCAGTACTTC
cdr3_aa: CASSPAPGQVLGYQETQYF

v_call: TRBV11-3
d_call: TRBD2
j_call: TRBJ2-3
clone_size: .
cdr3_nt: TGTGCCAGCAGCTTAGGGACTAGTCCAGATACGCAGTATTTT
cdr3_aa: CASSLGTSPDTQYF

v_call: TRBV6-1
d_call: .
j_call: TRBJ2-7
clone_size: .
cdr3_nt: TGTGCCAGCAGTGAAATGTCTCCTCCCTACGAGCAGTACTTC
cdr3_aa: CASSEMSPPYEQYF

v_call: TRBV5-1
d_call: .
j_call: TRBJ1-2
clone_size: .
cdr3_nt: TGCGCCAGCAGTACCGCAGGGTCAAACTTTGCGGGCTACACCTTC
cdr3_aa: CASSTAGSNFAGYTF

v_call: TRBV19
d_call: TRBD1
j_call: TRBJ2-2
clone_size: .
cdr3_nt: TGTGCCAGTAGTATTGGGACAGCCTCGAACACCGGGGAGCTGTTTTTT
cdr3_aa: CASSIGTASNTGELFF

v_call: TRBV6-1
d_call: TRBD2
j_call: TRBJ2-3
clone_size: .
cdr3_nt: TGTGCCAGCAGTGAAGTAGGCGGGGGGGCCGGGGATACGCAGTATTTT
cdr3_aa: CASSEVGGGAGDTQYF

v_call: TRBV19
d_call: TRBD2
j_call: TRBJ2-1
clone_size: few
cdr3_nt: TGTGCCAGTACATGGGGGGGTCGGGAGTTCTTC
cdr3_aa: CASTWGGREFF

v_call: TRBV14
d_call: .
j_call: TRBJ1-1
clone_size: .
cdr3_nt: TGTGCCAGCAGCCTACAGGAGAACACTGAAGCTTTCTTT
cdr3_aa: CASSLQENTEAFF

v_call: TRBV27
d_call: .
j_call: TRBJ2-5
clone_size: .
cdr3_nt: TGTGCCAGCAGCCCCAGGTGGGGGGTCCAAGAGACCCAGTACTTC
cdr3_aa: CASSPRWGVQETQYF

v_call: TRBV5-5
d_call: TRBD1
j_call: TRBJ1-2
clone_size: .
cdr3_nt: TGTGCCAGCACCCGTTTAGGGGGCGCGGTGAATGGCTACACCTTC
cdr3_aa: CASTRLGGAVNGYTF

v_call: TRBV10-3
d_call: .
j_call: TRBJ1-5
clone_size: .
cdr3_nt: TGTGCCATCAGTGAGTCCTCAGGGGTTGGAAATCAGCCCCAGCATTTT
cdr3_aa: CAISESSGVGNQPQHF

v_call: TRBV3-1/TRBV3-2
d_call: TRBD1
j_call: TRBJ1-2
clone_size: .
cdr3_nt: TGTGCCAGCAGCCAAGGACAGGGGGGGTACTATGGCTACACCTTC
cdr3_aa: CASSQGQGGYYGYTF

v_call: TRBV28
d_call: .
j_call: TRBJ2-7
clone_size: .
cdr3_nt: TGTGCCAGCAAGGACAGACTTTACGAGCAGTACTTC
cdr3_aa: CASKDRLYEQYF

v_call: TRBV5-6
d_call: .
j_call: TRBJ2-7
clone_size: few
cdr3_nt: TGTGCCAGCAGTCCGGGGGAGTGGGAGCAGTACTTC
cdr3_aa: CASSPGEWEQYF

v_call: TRBV9
d_call: .
j_call: TRBJ1-2
clone_size: .
cdr3_nt: TGTGCCAGCAGCGTCCGGGCTAACTATGGCTACACCTTC
cdr3_aa: CASSVRANYGYTF

v_call: TRBV5-1
d_call: TRBD2
j_call: TRBJ2-1
clone_size: .
cdr3_nt: TGCGCCAGCAGCGAGGGACTAGCGGGAATCGCCTACAATGAGCAGTTCTTC
cdr3_aa: CASSEGLAGIAYNEQFF

v_call: TRBV3-1/TRBV3-2
d_call: .
j_call: TRBJ1-6
clone_size: .
cdr3_nt: TGTGCCAGCAGCCGGACATCTCATAATTCACCCCTCCACTTT
cdr3_aa: CASSRTSHNSPLHF

v_call: TRBV7-8
d_call: TRBD2
j_call: TRBJ2-4
clone_size: .
cdr3_nt: TGTGCCAGCAGCTTAAGGAGCGGGACTAGCGGGGGGCCACGGTCCAAAAACATTCAGTACTTC
cdr3_aa: CASSLRSGTSGGPRSKNIQYF

v_call: TRBV7-2
d_call: TRBD1
j_call: TRBJ1-4
clone_size: .
cdr3_nt: TGTGCCAGCAGCTCCTGGACAGGGATTAATGAAAAACTGTTTTTT
cdr3_aa: CASSSWTGINEKLFF

v_call: TRBV2
d_call: TRBD1
j_call: TRBJ2-7
clone_size: .
cdr3_nt: TGTGCCAGCAGGGAACTGGGACAGGGGGCATACGAGCAGTACTTC
cdr3_aa: CASRELGQGAYEQYF

v_call: TRBV7-9
d_call: .
j_call: TRBJ1-5
clone_size: .
cdr3_nt: TGTGCCAGCAGCTTGACTCAGGGGAGCAATCAGCCCCAGCATTTT
cdr3_aa: CASSLTQGSNQPQHF

v_call: TRBV28
d_call: .
j_call: TRBJ2-7
clone_size: .
cdr3_nt: TGTGCCACCGAGACAGGAACCTACGAGCAGTACTTC
cdr3_aa: CATETGTYEQYF

v_call: TRBV5-8
d_call: .
j_call: TRBJ1-4
clone_size: few
cdr3_nt: TGTGCCAGCACCCCGCTCCCCGGGACAAACGAAAAACTGTTTTTT
cdr3_aa: CASTPLPGTNEKLFF

v_call: TRBV4-3
d_call: TRBD2
j_call: TRBJ2-3
clone_size: once
cdr3_nt: TGCGCCAGCAGCCAAGACCAAGCAGCGGGAGGCACAGATACGCAGTATTTT
cdr3_aa: CASSQDQAAGGTDTQYF

v_call: TRBV9
d_call: .
j_call: TRBJ1-3
clone_size: .
cdr3_nt: TGTGCCAGCAGCGTAGGATCGGGTTGGAACACCATATATTTT
cdr3_aa: CASSVGSGWNTIYF

v_call: TRBV5-8
d_call: .
j_call: TRBJ2-5
clone_size: .
cdr3_nt: TGTGCCAGCAGCGCCGGTGGTTGGGCGAGCCCAGGGACCCAGTACTTC
cdr3_aa: CASSAGGWASPGTQYF

v_call: TRBV4-1
d_call: TRBD2
j_call: TRBJ2-7
clone_size: .
cdr3_nt: TGCGCCAGCAGCCAAGGGAGCGGGAGAGGGCGCGAGCAGTACTTC
cdr3_aa: CASSQGSGRGREQYF

v_call: TRBV27
d_call: TRBD1
j_call: TRBJ2-7
clone_size: .
cdr3_nt: TGTGCCAGCAGACAGACCCACAGGGGCACCTACGAGCAGTACTTC
cdr3_aa: CASRQTHRGTYEQYF